The T cell receptor (beta chain) under discussion was sequenced for a study of blood T cell repertoires in COVID-19. Overall study context: Both acute and convalescent COVID-19 samples were obtained from the United States, Italy and Spain. PBMCs, B-cell-depleted T cells, or T cells were the source of the cDNA or gDNA that made up the material.

Methods used by the authors: Amplification of reference gene primers provided the estimated nucleated cell counts. Method: immunoSEQ multiplex PCR; TCRdb's copy keeps in-frame clones and lacks some. That table is the source of V, J and clone size, and D and trimming were worked out from the DNA. This sample has fewer than 300,000 clones; about 91% occur once, and the top ten carry under 3%. Germline values: CDR1 ENHRY, CDR2 SYGVKD. V shed 5 bases and J shed 4 bases, with 11 bases lying between them. The CDR3 loop spans 14 amino acids. Patients in Seattle were enrolled during active infection, then followed longitudinally.

Sequenced: peripheral blood. The sequence derives from a person aged 18 to 30 with COVID-19, enrolled during active disease. The chain employs TRBV10-3 and TRBJ2-2; D is undetermined. This CDR3 is CAISPRDLTGELFF. The DNA of the CDR3 is TGTGCCATCAGTCCTCGCGATCTCACCGGGGAGCTGTTTTTT.